Described below is a single T cell receptor beta chain sequence and its context. This sample was included in a study of OX40 agonist ivuxolimab in advanced cancers. From germline, CDR1 is SGHNT and CDR2 YYREEE (reference sequence). This CDR3 is built from 15 residues. Deletions cut 0 bases from V and 0 bases from J, with 10 bases between. Repertoires were generated with immunoSEQ multiplex PCR, while TCRdb's copy carries only in-frame clones and drops some. Here the sample spans some 80,000 clones, around 86% being singletons. The chain carries TRBV5-4 and TRBJ2-7; perhaps TRBD2 as D (6 bases). The starting material was CD4+ or CD8+ T cells sorted from blood, obtained in a trial of the OX40 agonist ivuxolimab. The TCR was taken from an adult with an advanced solid tumor such as melanoma, head and neck, liver or kidney cancer. This CDR3 is CASSLAGVRSYEQYF. In nucleotides, the CDR3 is TGTGCCAGCAGCTTGGCGGGGGTCCGCTCCTACGAGCAGTACTTC.